This entry lists 9 T cell receptor beta chains sequenced from one sample in a study of blood T cell repertoires in COVID-19. Clones were sequenced by immunoSEQ multiplex PCR, and TCRdb holds only the in-frame ones, with some missing. The table records about 140,000 clones, around 78% of them present only once. The sequenced sample was peripheral blood. Receptors originate from a woman of 80 years or more with active or convalescent COVID-19.

The rearrangement joins TRBV4-3 to TRBJ1-4, with 10 bases matching TRBD1. From germline, CDR1 is LGHNA and CDR2 YSLEER. The CDR3 contains 16 residues. The V and J ends lost 0 bases and 8 bases, in that order; junction bases with no gene match: 6. The CDR3 loop reads CASSQDPSDRGEKLFF. The CDR3 nucleotides read TGCGCCAGCAGCCAAGATCCTTCGGACAGGGGGGAAAAACTGTTTTTT.

This clone was observed at least ten times. The chain joins TRBV9 to TRBJ2-6, with a tentative D call TRBD2 (6 bases). V was clipped by 4 bases and J by 3 bases, with 11 bases between them. The germline CDR1 and CDR2 sequences are SGDLS and YYNGEE. The CDR3 is 15 amino acids. The CDR3: CASSPGTLGANVLTF. The DNA of the CDR3 is TGTGCCAGCAGCCCCGGGACTCTTGGGGCCAACGTCCTGACTTTC.

The chain combines TRBV4-3 with TRBJ1-2; D uncertain. The V and J ends lost 0 bases and 3 bases respectively, with 5 bases between them. The CDR3 length is 13 residues. Germline V lookup: CDR1 LGHNA, CDR2 YSLEER. CDR3 coding DNA: TGCGCCAGCAGCCAAGATCCCTACTATGGCTACACCTTC. Its translation is CASSQDPYYGYTF.

The chain carries TRBV14 and TRBJ1-2; D perhaps matches TRBD1 (6 bases). The CDR3 length is 14 residues. V lost 6 bases and J lost 8, with 19 bases in between. In germline, CDR1 is SGHDN, CDR2 FVKESK. CDR3 protein: CASRKKGGPQGYTF. CDR3 DNA: TGTGCCAGCAGAAAGAAAGGGGGACCTCAGGGCTACACCTTC.

This clone was counted many times. This rearrangement joins TRBV19 to TRBJ1-2; TRBD1 matches 8 bases. CDR1 and CDR2 from the germline V gene are LNHDA and SQIVND (reference sequence). Trimming took 5 bases from V and 8 from J; bases not matched to a gene: 4. This CDR3 is built from 12 residues. CDR3 sequence reads: CASSPGGEGYTF. CDR3 DNA: TGTGCCAGTAGTCCAGGGGGCGAGGGCTACACCTTC.

The V and J genes are TRBV19 and TRBJ2-1, with 15 bases fitting TRBD2. Germline trimming cut 6 bases from V and 12 bases from J; bases unmatched to any gene: 6. There are 14 residues in the CDR3. The germline CDR1 and CDR2 sequences are LNHDA and SQIVND (reference sequence). The CDR3 loop reads CASSPWGLAGGQFF. DNA of the CDR3: TGTGCCAGTAGCCCATGGGGACTAGCGGGGGGGCAGTTCTTC.

This chain links TRBV7-8 with TRBJ1-1; D gene uncertain. Germline loops: CDR1 SGHVS, CDR2 FQNEAQ. Trimming removed 3 bases at V and 0 bases at J, with 5 bases between. The CDR3 loop spans 13 amino acids. The DNA for the CDR3 is TGTGCCAGCAGCTTTACAATGAACACTGAAGCTTTCTTT. It specifies CASSFTMNTEAFF. The full variable domain, completed using reference TRBV7-8 and TRBJ1-1, is GAGVSQSPRYKVAKRGQDVALRCDPISGHVSLFWYQQALGQGPEFLTYFQNEAQLDKSGLPSDRFFAERPEGSVSTLKIQRTQQEDSAVYLCASSFTMNTEAFFGQGTRLTVV.

The chain links TRBV7-9 to TRBJ2-1; 12 nucleotides align to TRBD2. Germline V gives CDR1 SEHNR, CDR2 FQNEAQ (reference sequence). The CDR3 has 15 residues. V lost 6 bases, J lost 2 bases, and 2 bases stayed unmatched. This chain's CDR3 is CASRLAGGPYNEQFF. The CDR3 coding sequence is TGTGCCAGCAGACTAGCGGGGGGACCCTACAATGAGCAGTTCTTC.

The rearrangement uses TRBV7-3 and TRBJ2-3, with 9 bases aligning to TRBD1. Unmatched junction bases numbered 9, after V lost 5 bases and J lost 6 bases. Germline values: CDR1 SGHTA, CDR2 FQGTGA. This CDR3 spans 15 amino acids. The CDR3 sequence: CASSRGTGLGDTQYF. The CDR3 DNA follows: TGTGCCAGCAGCCGAGGGACAGGGCTCGGGGATACGCAGTATTTT.